A single sample is the source of the 26 T cell receptor beta chains below, sequenced in a study of cytomegalovirus exposure and HLA in healthy donors. With 60 Vbeta and 13 Jbeta primers, the PCR was carried out. Generated by immunoSEQ multiplex PCR, the TCRdb table keeps only in-frame clones and is missing some. The data show just over 150,000 clones, around 76% seen once. Sequencing used PBMCs. The receptors originated from a female donor in good health and CMV-seronegative.

The chain joins TRBV5-1 to TRBJ2-3; D is uncertain. The CDR3 has 12 amino acids. V dropped 4 bases and J dropped 0 bases, with 3 bases sitting between them. Looked up from germline, CDR1 is SGHRS and CDR2 is YFSETQ. The CDR3 reads CASSLSTDTQYF. Here the CDR3 DNA reads TGCGCCAGCAGCCTCAGCACAGATACGCAGTATTTT.

This clone appeared a few times. This CDR3 reads CASSRREGGGTEAFF. The CDR3 nucleotides read TGTGCCAGCAGTCGCCGTGAGGGAGGAGGGACTGAAGCTTTCTTT. V and J are TRBV6-1 and TRBJ1-1, with D hard to call. The CDR3 totals 15 residues. Trimming took off 5 bases at V and 5 bases at J, with 18 bases between the two ends. The germline V gene has CDR1 MNHNS and CDR2 SASEGT.

This chain connects TRBV7-7 to TRBJ2-1; unclear D gene. Trimming stripped 2 bases from V and 6 bases from J, with 5 bases between. CDR3 length equals 12 residues. From germline, CDR1 is SSHAT and CDR2 FNYEAQ (reference sequence). The CDR3 DNA sequence: TGTGCCAGCAGCTTAACAACCAATGAGCAGTTCTTC. Its protein product is CASSLTTNEQFF.

This chain links TRBV7-2 with TRBJ2-7; maybe TRBD2 (5 bases). This CDR3 has 15 amino acids. With 1 base removed from V and 2 bases from J, the gap between germline ends came to 12 bases. The germline V gene encodes CDR1 SGHTA and CDR2 FQGNSA. In DNA form, the CDR3 reads TGTGCCAGCAGCTTAGGCGCTCAGCGGCCCTACGAGCAGTACTTC. It specifies CASSLGAQRPYEQYF. The full variable domain, completed using reference TRBV7-2 and TRBJ2-7, is GAGVSQSPSNKVTEKGKDVELRCDPISGHTALYWYRQSLGQGLEFLIYFQGNSAPDKSGLPSDRFSAERTGGSVSTLTIQRTQQEDSAVYLCASSLGAQRPYEQYFGPGTRLTVT.

This clone was seen a few times. V is TRBV30 and J is TRBJ1-2; the D is unclear. The germline V and J ends were trimmed by 8 bases and 1 base, with 11 bases remaining between them. In germline, CDR1 is GTSNPN, CDR2 SVGIG (reference sequence). The CDR3 contains 12 residues. In DNA form, the CDR3 reads TGTGCCAGTACTCGGGTTAACTATGGCTACACCTTC. This gives the protein CASTRVNYGYTF.

V and J are TRBV6-6 and TRBJ2-5, with a tentative D call TRBD2 (6 bases). V lost 2 bases and J 7 bases, leaving 14 bases between the germline ends. Germline V gene data show CDR1 as MNHNY and CDR2 as SVGAGI (reference sequence). The CDR3 has 14 residues. CDR3 sequence reads: CASSYGLAKGTQYF. The CDR3 nucleotides read TGTGCCAGCAGTTACGGCCTAGCGAAGGGGACCCAGTACTTC.

V is TRBV10-1 and J is TRBJ1-4; 7 nucleotides align to TRBD1. The CDR3 length is 15 residues. The V gene's germline CDR1 is WNHNN and CDR2 SYGVQD (reference sequence). V shed 2 bases, J shed 5 bases, and the junction held 5 bases outside the gene matches. The CDR3 spells CASSERQGRNEKLFF. The DNA of the CDR3 is TGCGCCAGCAGTGAGAGACAGGGAAGGAATGAAAAACTGTTTTTT.

This clone was observed a few times. V is TRBV30 and J is TRBJ1-6, with 7 bases lining up with TRBD1. The V gene end was trimmed by 4 bases and the J gene end by 2 bases; junction bases not matched to a gene: 5. Germline lookup yields CDR1 GTSNPN and CDR2 SVGIG (reference sequence). The CDR3 loop spans 15 amino acids. The CDR3 nucleotides read TGTGCCTGGACCCCAGGGGGTACCTATAATTCACCCCTCCACTTT. Translation gives CAWTPGGTYNSPLHF.

This chain uses TRBV7-9 with TRBJ2-7, with TRBD2 matching 10 bases. V lost 5 bases, J lost 0 bases, and 13 bases stayed unmatched. Germline V lookup: CDR1 SEHNR, CDR2 FQNEAQ (reference sequence). The CDR3 sequence is 18 residues long. CDR3 bases: TGTGCCAGCAGCCCAAAGGCGACTAGCGGGTCCAGCTCCTACGAGCAGTACTTC. It yields the protein CASSPKATSGSSSYEQYF.

As regards this clone: At one boundary the junction diverges from the germline segment, which might be a read error. This chain uses TRBV7-9 with TRBJ2-3, with 9 bases aligning to TRBD2. Germline V gene lookup returns CDR1 SEHNR and CDR2 FQNEAQ (reference sequence). The CDR3 loop spans 11 amino acids. The CDR3 here is CASSLSGGRLF. CDR3 nucleotides: TGTGCCAGCAGCTTAAGCGGGGGGCGGCTTTTT.

This clone was picked up a small number of times. The chain links TRBV4-1 to TRBJ2-7; the match to TRBD1 covers 8 bases. There are 15 residues in the CDR3. Per the germline V gene, CDR1 is MGHRA and CDR2 is YSYEKL. With V trimmed by 1 base and J by 3 bases, 5 bases remained unmatched. CDR3 sequence (DNA): TGCGCCAGCAGCCAAGTTCCGGGACAGGACTACGAGCAGTACTTC. It yields the protein CASSQVPGQDYEQYF.

The DNA for the CDR3 is TGTGCCAGCAGGAATCGACAGGGGTACGAGACCCAGTACTTC. Translating gives CASRNRQGYETQYF. V is TRBV6-1 and J is TRBJ2-5; 8 positions agree with TRBD1. J lost 5 bases, V lost 6 bases, and 8 bases had no gene match. Per the germline V gene, CDR1 is MNHNS and CDR2 is SASEGT. This CDR3 contains 14 residues.

The sample holds one count of this clone. This chain connects TRBV6-1 to TRBJ2-1, with unresolved D. V lost 1 base to trimming and J lost 6 bases, with 10 bases between them. Looked up from germline, CDR1 is MNHNS and CDR2 is SASEGT. CDR3 length: 14 amino acids. The CDR3 protein is CASSEGASGNEQFF. CDR3 in DNA: TGTGCCAGCAGTGAAGGGGCCTCCGGCAATGAGCAGTTCTTC.

This chain connects TRBV5-1 to TRBJ1-5; 11 bases line up with TRBD1. There are 16 residues in the CDR3. In germline, CDR1 is SGHRS, CDR2 YFSETQ. V lost 4 bases, J lost 4 bases, and 7 bases stayed unmatched. As DNA, the CDR3 is TGCGCCAGCAGCCTGGGGACAGGGGGGGCGAATCAGCCCCAGCATTTT. It specifies CASSLGTGGANQPQHF.

This chain connects TRBV6-5 to TRBJ1-1; no clear D gene. The V end was cut by 1 base, the J end by 1 base, with 7 bases between. There are 14 residues in the CDR3. CDR1 is MNHEY and CDR2 is SVGAGI in the germline V gene. CDR3 nucleotides: TGTGCCAGCAGTTACTTCGGTGAGAACACTGAAGCTTTCTTT. As protein: CASSYFGENTEAFF.

This clone was picked up one time. This chain links TRBV29-1 with TRBJ1-1, with 8 bases matching TRBD1. V shed 6 bases, J shed 1 base, and the junction held 7 bases outside the gene matches. This CDR3 contains 14 residues. In germline, CDR1 is SQVTM, CDR2 ANQGSEA. The CDR3 sequence is CSVLTGERNTEAFF. The CDR3, as DNA: TGCAGCGTCCTGACAGGGGAAAGGAACACTGAAGCTTTCTTT.

This chain connects TRBV30 to TRBJ1-1; no definite D call. The CDR3 runs to 13 residues. The V gene's germline CDR1 is GTSNPN and CDR2 SVGIG (reference sequence). The V gene lost 0 bases and the J gene lost 1 base, with 6 bases spanning the gap. For the CDR3, the DNA is TGTGCCTGGAGTGTAACTTCGAACACTGAAGCTTTCTTT. Protein: CAWSVTSNTEAFF.

DNA of the CDR3: TGTGCCAGTAGTGACAGGGGGCCGAACACTGAAGCTTTCTTT. Its translation is CASSDRGPNTEAFF. This chain connects TRBV19 to TRBJ1-1, with 10 bases identical to TRBD1. Germline-derived CDR1 and CDR2 are LNHDA and SQIVND (reference sequence). The CDR3 spans 14 residues. Trimming at V came to 5 bases and at J to 1 base, leaving 1 base not matched to a gene.

This chain uses TRBV5-1 with TRBJ2-2, with 9 bases fitting TRBD2. Germline CDR1 reads SGHRS; CDR2 reads YFSETQ. The junction had 13 bases not matched to a gene; V was cut back by 4 bases and J by 3 bases. This CDR3 has 18 amino acids. CDR3 sequence reads: CASSEDDSGSGDTGELFF. The CDR3 DNA reads as TGCGCCAGCAGCGAAGATGATAGCGGGAGCGGCGACACCGGGGAGCTGTTTTTT.

This rearrangement joins TRBV5-4 to TRBJ1-5; no definite D call. The germline V gene has CDR1 SGHNT and CDR2 YYREEE (reference sequence). This CDR3 is 18 amino acids long. The V end was cut by 2 bases, the J end by 2 bases, with 20 bases between. The CDR3 DNA sequence: TGTGCCAGCAGCTTAGAGAGGCCAACCTTGTGGGGCAATCAGCCCCAGCATTTT. Its protein is CASSLERPTLWGNQPQHF.

The chain combines TRBV6-9 with TRBJ2-5; D is ambiguous. From germline, CDR1 is MNHGY and CDR2 SVAAGI. Trimming removed 3 bases at V and 5 bases at J, with 13 bases between. The CDR3 sequence is 14 residues long. CDR3 DNA: TGTGCCAGCAGTTACCCTCCCCTGCGGGAGACCCAGTACTTC. Its protein product is CASSYPPLRETQYF.

This clone was detected a few times. The chain has TRBV5-1 and TRBJ1-5, with TRBD1 matching 12 bases. Germline CDR1 and CDR2: SGHRS and YFSETQ. The length of the CDR3 is 18 residues. With V trimmed by 7 bases and J by 0 bases, 11 bases remained unmatched. The CDR3 loop is CASVPRDRGPDSNQPQHF. The CDR3 DNA reads as TGCGCCAGCGTACCCCGGGACAGGGGGCCCGATAGCAATCAGCCCCAGCATTTT.

The CDR3 DNA reads as TGTGCCAGTAGTACCACAGGGGTAACTGAAGCTTTCTTT. Amino acid sequence: CASSTTGVTEAFF. The chain is built from TRBV19 and TRBJ1-1; the match to TRBD1 covers 7 bases. V shed 4 bases and J 5 bases; nucleotides not matched to a gene: 4. The CDR3 extends over 13 amino acids. Germline-derived CDR1 and CDR2 are LNHDA and SQIVND (reference sequence).

This clone was observed a few times. The CDR3 sequence is CASSSLAGGPWETQYF. CDR3 coding DNA: TGTGCCAGCAGTAGCCTAGCGGGAGGGCCCTGGGAGACCCAGTACTTC. The chain is built from TRBV9 and TRBJ2-5; 12 positions match TRBD2. Germline CDR1 is SGDLS and CDR2 is YYNGEE. This CDR3 region has 16 residues. After removal of 5 bases from V and 5 bases from J, the junction contained 10 bases not matched to a gene.

On this clone itself: Other nucleotide sequences from this sample produce the same CDR3. The chain employs TRBV19 and TRBJ1-2, with D possibly TRBD1 on 6 matching bases. Trimming took 5 bases from V and 4 from J, leaving 11 bases between them. The V gene's germline CDR1 is LNHDA and CDR2 SQIVND (reference sequence). The CDR3 extends over 13 amino acids. CDR3: CASSPRQAYGYTF. CDR3 nucleotides: TGTGCCAGTAGTCCGAGACAGGCCTATGGCTACACCTTC.

The rearrangement joins TRBV5-8 to TRBJ1-3; tentative D call: TRBD1 (5 bases). The germline V gene encodes CDR1 SGHTS and CDR2 YDEGEE. The germline V and J ends were trimmed by 4 bases and 4 bases, with 9 bases remaining between them. The CDR3 runs 13 residues. CDR3 sequence reads: CASSGGTGNTIYF. The CDR3 nucleotides read TGTGCCAGCAGCGGGGGGACCGGAAACACCATATATTTT.